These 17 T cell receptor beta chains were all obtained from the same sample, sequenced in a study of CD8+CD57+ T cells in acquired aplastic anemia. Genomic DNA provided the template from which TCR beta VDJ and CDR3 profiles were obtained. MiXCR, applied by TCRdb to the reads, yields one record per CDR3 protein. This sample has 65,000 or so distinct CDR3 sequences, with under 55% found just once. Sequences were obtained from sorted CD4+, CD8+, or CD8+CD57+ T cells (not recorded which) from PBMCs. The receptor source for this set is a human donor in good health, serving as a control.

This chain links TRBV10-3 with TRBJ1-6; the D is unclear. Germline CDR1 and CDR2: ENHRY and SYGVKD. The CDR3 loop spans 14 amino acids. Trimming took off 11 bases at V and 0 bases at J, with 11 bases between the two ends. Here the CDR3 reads CAARSSSYNSPLHF. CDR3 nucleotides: TGTGCCGCCCGGTCCAGCTCCTATAATTCACCCCTCCACTTT.

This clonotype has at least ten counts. The CDR3 DNA follows: TGTGCCAGCAGTGACAAGGGACAGGGAAACTATGGCTACACCTTC. Translated: CASSDKGQGNYGYTF. This chain links TRBV6-1 with TRBJ1-2, with 9 bases that match TRBD1. V was pared by 3 bases and J by 2 bases, with 4 bases of the junction left unmatched. Germline V gives CDR1 MNHNS, CDR2 SASEGT. CDR3 size: 15 residues.

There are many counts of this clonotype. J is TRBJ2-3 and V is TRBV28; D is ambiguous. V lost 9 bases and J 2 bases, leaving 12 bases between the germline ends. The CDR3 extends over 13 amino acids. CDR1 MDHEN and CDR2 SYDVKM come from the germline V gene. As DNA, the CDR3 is TGTGCCAGTCTCGGGTCCGTCACAGATACGCAGTATTTT. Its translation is CASLGSVTDTQYF.

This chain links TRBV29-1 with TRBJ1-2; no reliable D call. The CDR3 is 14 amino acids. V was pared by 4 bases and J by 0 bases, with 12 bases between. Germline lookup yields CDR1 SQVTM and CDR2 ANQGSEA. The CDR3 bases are TGCAGCGTTGTGGTCGGAGACTCTAACTATGGCTACACCTTC. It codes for CSVVVGDSNYGYTF.

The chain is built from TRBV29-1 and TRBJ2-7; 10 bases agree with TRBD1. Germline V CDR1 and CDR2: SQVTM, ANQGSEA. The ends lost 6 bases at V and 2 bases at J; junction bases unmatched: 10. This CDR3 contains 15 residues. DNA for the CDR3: TGCAGCGTGGACCAATCCGGGACAGGGGCCTACGAGCAGTACTTC. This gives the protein CSVDQSGTGAYEQYF.

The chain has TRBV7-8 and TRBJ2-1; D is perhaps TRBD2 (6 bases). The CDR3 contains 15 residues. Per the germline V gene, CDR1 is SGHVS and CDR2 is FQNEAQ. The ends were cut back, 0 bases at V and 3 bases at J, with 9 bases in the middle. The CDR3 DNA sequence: TGTGCCAGCAGCTTAGCGGGGGGTAACTACAATGAGCAGTTCTTC. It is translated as CASSLAGGNYNEQFF.

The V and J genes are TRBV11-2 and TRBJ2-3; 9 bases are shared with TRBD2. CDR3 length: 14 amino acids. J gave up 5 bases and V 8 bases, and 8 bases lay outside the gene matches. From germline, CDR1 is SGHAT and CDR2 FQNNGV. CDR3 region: CASSWTSAVDTQYF. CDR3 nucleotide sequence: TGTGCCAGCTCCTGGACTAGCGCGGTAGATACGCAGTATTTT.

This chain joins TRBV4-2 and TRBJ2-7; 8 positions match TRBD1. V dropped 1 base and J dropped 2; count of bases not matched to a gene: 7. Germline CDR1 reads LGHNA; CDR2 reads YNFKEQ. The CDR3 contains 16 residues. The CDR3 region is CASSQVGQVDPYEQYF. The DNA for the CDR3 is TGTGCCAGCAGCCAAGTGGGACAGGTTGACCCCTACGAGCAGTACTTC.

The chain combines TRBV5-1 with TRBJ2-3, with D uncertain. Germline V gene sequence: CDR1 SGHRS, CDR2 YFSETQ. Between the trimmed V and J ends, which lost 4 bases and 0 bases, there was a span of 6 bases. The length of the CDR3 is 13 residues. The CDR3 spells CASSMDSTDTQYF. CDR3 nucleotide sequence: TGCGCCAGCAGCATGGACAGCACAGATACGCAGTATTTT.

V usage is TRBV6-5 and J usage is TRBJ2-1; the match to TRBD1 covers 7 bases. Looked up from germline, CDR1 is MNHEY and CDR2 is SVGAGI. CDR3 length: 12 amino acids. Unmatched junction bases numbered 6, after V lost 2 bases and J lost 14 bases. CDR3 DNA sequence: TGTGCCAGCAGTTACGAGGCAGGACAGGAGTTCTTC. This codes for CASSYEAGQEFF.

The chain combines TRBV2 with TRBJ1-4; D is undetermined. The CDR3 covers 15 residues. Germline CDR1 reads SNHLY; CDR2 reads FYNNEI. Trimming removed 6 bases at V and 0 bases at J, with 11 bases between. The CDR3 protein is CASRLSVPTNEKLFF. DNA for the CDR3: TGTGCCAGCAGGCTTTCTGTTCCAACTAATGAAAAACTGTTTTTT.

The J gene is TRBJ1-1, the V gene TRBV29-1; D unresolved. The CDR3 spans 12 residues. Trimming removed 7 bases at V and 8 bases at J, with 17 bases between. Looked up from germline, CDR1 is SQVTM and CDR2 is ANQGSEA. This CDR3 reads CSARVSGSEAFF. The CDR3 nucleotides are TGCAGCGCCCGAGTGTCGGGTTCCGAAGCTTTCTTT. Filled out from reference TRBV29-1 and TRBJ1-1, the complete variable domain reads SAVISQKPSRDICQRGTSLTIQCQVDSQVTMMFWYRQQPGQSLTLIATANQGSEATYESGFVIDKFPISRPNLTFSTLTVSNMSPEDSSIYLCSARVSGSEAFFGQGTRLTVV.

The CDR3 region is CAGTRDRGLGNTIYF. In DNA form, the CDR3 reads TGTGCCGGAACACGAGACAGGGGGCTCGGAAACACCATATATTTT. The chain recombines TRBV2 with TRBJ1-3, with 10 bases fitting TRBD1. With 11 bases clipped from V and 4 bases from J, the junction kept 11 bases outside the gene matches. CDR1 is SNHLY, CDR2 FYNNEI, per germline. The length of the CDR3 is 15 residues.

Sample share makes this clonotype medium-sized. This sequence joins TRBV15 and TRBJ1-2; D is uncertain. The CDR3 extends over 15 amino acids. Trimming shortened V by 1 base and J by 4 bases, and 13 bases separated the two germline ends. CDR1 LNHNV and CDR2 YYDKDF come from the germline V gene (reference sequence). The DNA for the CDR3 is TGTGCCACCAGCAGAGTACGGCTTCCGGGCTATGGCTACACCTTC. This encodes CATSRVRLPGYGYTF.

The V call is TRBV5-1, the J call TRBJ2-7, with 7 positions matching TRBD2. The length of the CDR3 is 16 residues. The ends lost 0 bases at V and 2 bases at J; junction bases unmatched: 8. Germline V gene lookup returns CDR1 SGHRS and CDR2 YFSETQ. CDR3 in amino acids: CASSLAGRAGPYEQYF. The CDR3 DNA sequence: TGCGCCAGCAGCTTGGCGGGGAGGGCGGGTCCCTACGAGCAGTACTTC.

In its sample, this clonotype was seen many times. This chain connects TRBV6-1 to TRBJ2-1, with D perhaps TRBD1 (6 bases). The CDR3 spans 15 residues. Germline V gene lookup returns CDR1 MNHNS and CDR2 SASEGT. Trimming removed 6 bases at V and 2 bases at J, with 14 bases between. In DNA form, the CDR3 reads TGTGCCAGCAGGAGAGGACAGCAGACCTACAATGAGCAGTTCTTC. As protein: CASRRGQQTYNEQFF.

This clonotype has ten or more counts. The CDR3 loop reads CASSPPTGQPQHF. The CDR3 bases are TGTGCCAGCAGCCCCCCCACGGGGCAGCCCCAGCATTTT. The chain combines TRBV7-9 with TRBJ1-5; D remains unclear. Trimming took 5 bases from V and 7 from J, leaving 12 bases between them. This CDR3 region has 13 residues. Germline V gene data show CDR1 as SEHNR and CDR2 as FQNEAQ (reference sequence).